This TCR beta chain was identified during a study of blood T cell repertoires in COVID-19. This clone was counted between two and nine times. The assay was immunoSEQ multiplex PCR, and TCRdb's table has in-frame clones only and misses some. Here the sample spans some 190,000 clones, 65% to 85% being singletons. The specimen was PBMCs or T cells enriched from blood (not recorded which). The TCR originated in a woman aged 30 to 39 who had recovered from COVID-19.

The CDR3, as DNA: TGTGCCAGCAGCCCTGACTCCCTTGGCACAGATACGCAGTATTTT. Translated, it gives CASSPDSLGTDTQYF. This chain uses TRBV7-2 with TRBJ2-3; unclear D gene. The V gene lost 5 bases and the J gene lost 1 base, with 13 bases spanning the gap. This CDR3 is 15 amino acids long. Germline V gene lookup returns CDR1 SGHTA and CDR2 FQGNSA.